This note documents a single T cell receptor (beta chain) sequence. These data come from a study of blood T cell repertoires in COVID-19. Study summary: COVID-19 samples collected from the United States, Italy and Spain covered acute and convalescent phases.

Self-reported history from a screening survey and questionnaire set each donor's cohort. Study processing details: For nucleated cells, counts were estimated from reference gene primer amplification. Generated by immunoSEQ multiplex PCR, the TCRdb table keeps only in-frame clones and is missing some. V and J calls plus clone size are reproduced from that table; the DNA served to infer D and trimming. The table shows about 300,000 clones, with 85% occurring only once. CDR3 length: 13 amino acids. Germline values: CDR1 MNHEY, CDR2 SVGAGI. The V and J ends lost 8 bases and 0 bases respectively, with 8 bases between them.

The chain links TRBV6-5 to TRBJ1-3, with D unresolved. Sequenced: PBMCs or T cells enriched from blood (not recorded which). This receptor was obtained from a woman between 50 and 59 years old who had recovered from COVID-19. In DNA form, the CDR3 reads TGTGCCAGCCAACGGGACTCTGGAAACACCATATATTTT. It specifies CASQRDSGNTIYF.